This T cell receptor beta chain was recorded in a study of post-analysis software for immune sequencing data. Whole-study results and caveats: F measure showed strong co-clustering of same-batch samples. Controls had lower frequencies than patients of about 5 TRBV segments, which included TRBV5-6, TRBV5-1 and TRBV20-1.

A word on this clonotype: What it binds is unknown.

The authors incorporated unique molecular identifiers into the TCR beta cDNA libraries. The T cell input of about 0.9 to 10 million gave roughly 500,000 cDNA molecules. TCRdb independently ran MiXCR on the PCR reads; one entry per CDR3 protein. The sample includes more than 450,000 distinct CDR3 sequences, under 40% seen only once; the top ten take 5% to 6%. CDR3 length equals 12 residues. V was trimmed by 5 bases and J by 10 bases, leaving 13 bases between them. Germline V gene lookup returns CDR1 SGHRS and CDR2 YFSETQ. The chain has TRBV5-1 and TRBJ2-1; tentative D call: TRBD2 (5 bases). Input material: blood. This receptor was obtained from a girl aged 2-17 years with multiple sclerosis. CDR3: CASRLDGLEQFF. The DNA for the CDR3 is TGCGCCAGCAGACTAGACGGTCTAGAGCAGTTCTTC.